The 12 T cell receptor beta chains below were found in one sample sequenced in a study of technical replicates of blood from a few donors. TCRdb's table, derived via immunoSEQ multiplex PCR, lists solely in-frame clones and lacks some. Among some 60,000 clones, 85% to 90% were seen once, and the ten largest hold 4% to 5.5%. Sample: PBMCs. All receptors come from a human donor in good health. Some clones in this sample may be carry-over from other donors' samples.

The rearrangement links TRBV19 to TRBJ1-5, with D unresolved. V was clipped by 7 bases and J by 0 bases, with 19 bases between them. Germline V CDR1 and CDR2: LNHDA, SQIVND (reference sequence). This CDR3 contains 17 residues. CDR3 region: CASNQPGAQYSNQPQHF. Written as DNA, the CDR3 is TGTGCCAGTAATCAGCCGGGAGCTCAATATAGCAATCAGCCCCAGCATTTT.

The chain links TRBV29-1 to TRBJ1-1; D unclear. V dropped 7 bases and J dropped 11 bases, with 17 bases sitting between them. Germline CDR1 reads SQVTM; CDR2 reads ANQGSEA. The CDR3 spans 11 residues. The DNA for the CDR3 is TGCAGCGCCATATTAGGCCGAGGGGCTTTCTTT. Encoded protein: CSAILGRGAFF.

This clone was seen a single time. The chain is built from TRBV4-2 and TRBJ2-1; no definite D call. Germline lookup yields CDR1 LGHNA and CDR2 YNFKEQ. With 1 base removed from V and 8 bases from J, the gap between germline ends came to 12 bases. The CDR3 consists of 14 residues. This CDR3 reads CASSQASGRDEQFF. CDR3 nucleotides: TGTGCCAGCAGCCAAGCTTCAGGAAGAGATGAGCAGTTCTTC.

The chain couples TRBV12-5 to TRBJ1-1; D gene unclear. Per the germline V gene, CDR1 is LGHNT and CDR2 is FRNRAP. V shed 2 bases and J shed 1 base, with 5 bases lying between them. This CDR3 is 13 amino acids long. The CDR3 protein is CASGLTGNTEAFF. CDR3 in DNA: TGTGCTAGTGGTTTGACTGGGAACACTGAAGCTTTCTTT.

The CDR3 loop is CASSRRGGATYEQYF. The CDR3 DNA follows: TGTGCCAGCAGTCGCCGCGGTGGCGCAACCTACGAGCAGTACTTC. V and J are TRBV7-6 and TRBJ2-7; D is unclear. Germline values: CDR1 SGHVS, CDR2 FNYEAQ. The CDR3 runs to 15 residues. Between the trimmed V and J ends, which lost 6 bases and 2 bases, there was a span of 17 bases.

The gene calls are TRBV5-6 and TRBJ2-7; D not certain. The CDR3 spans 12 residues. Germline values: CDR1 SGHDT, CDR2 YYEEEE. V gave up 0 bases and J gave up 4 bases, with 5 bases separating them. DNA for the CDR3: TGTGCCAGCAGCTTGGCTCTGTACGAGCAGTACTTC. Amino acids: CASSLALYEQYF.

The gene calls are TRBV7-6 and TRBJ2-1; perhaps TRBD2 as D (5 bases). The CDR3 has 17 amino acids. Per germline, CDR1 SGHVS and CDR2 FNYEAQ. The germline V and J ends were trimmed by 0 bases and 0 bases, with 12 bases remaining between them. CDR3 bases: TGTGCCAGCAGCTTAGCGTCGGGGATCAGCTCCTACAATGAGCAGTTCTTC. Its protein is CASSLASGISSYNEQFF. Based on the CDR3 plus reference TRBV7-6 and TRBJ2-1, the full variable domain is GAGVSQSPRYKVTKRGQDVALRCDPISGHVSLYWYRQALGQGPEFLTYFNYEAQQDKSGLPNDRFSAERPEGSISTLTIQRTEQRDSAMYRCASSLASGISSYNEQFFGPGTRLTVL.

This rearrangement joins TRBV5-1 to TRBJ2-3; 11 positions match TRBD2. CDR3 length equals 17 residues. V shed 4 bases and J 4 bases; nucleotides not matched to a gene: 11. Germline loops: CDR1 SGHRS, CDR2 YFSETQ. The CDR3 is CASSLGLAGGGADTQYF. The CDR3 nucleotides read TGCGCCAGCAGCCTTGGACTAGCGGGCGGGGGGGCAGATACGCAGTATTTT.

This rearrangement joins TRBV7-9 to TRBJ1-4; TRBD1 matches at 7 bases. Germline CDR1 and CDR2: SEHNR and FQNEAQ (reference sequence). V was clipped by 5 bases and J by 8 bases; unmatched bases: 11. This CDR3 has 15 residues. In nucleotides, the CDR3 is TGTGCCAGCAGCGAACAGGGACAGCACCGGGAAAAACTGTTTTTT. This sequence encodes CASSEQGQHREKLFF.

The chain is built from TRBV11-3 and TRBJ1-1; TRBD1 agrees at 7 bases. The CDR3 extends over 14 amino acids. The V gene end was trimmed by 4 bases and the J gene end by 6 bases; junction bases not matched to a gene: 8. Germline assignment: CDR1 SGHNT and CDR2 YENEEA. CDR3 DNA sequence: TGTGCCAGCAGCTACGACAGGGAATCGTCTGAAGCTTTCTTT. The encoded protein is CASSYDRESSEAFF.

This clone turned up a few times. V is TRBV14 and J is TRBJ1-2, with D perhaps TRBD1 (5 bases). Germline assignment: CDR1 SGHDN and CDR2 FVKESK. The CDR3 is 15 residues long. Trimming cost V 2 bases and J 8 bases, with 18 bases left between them. The CDR3 nucleotides read TGTGCCAGCAGCCAAAGGGGTACGAGCATCCAAGGCTACACCTTC. This encodes CASSQRGTSIQGYTF.

In regard to this clone: Additional DNA sequences in this sample encode the identical CDR3. CDR3 residues: CASSLAAGGTYEQYF. The CDR3, as DNA: TGTGCCAGCAGCTTAGCGGCAGGGGGCACCTACGAGCAGTACTTC. V and J are TRBV7-9 and TRBJ2-7, with TRBD1 matching 8 bases. The CDR3 contains 15 residues. The trim removed 0 bases at V and 2 bases at J, leaving 3 bases unmatched. Germline V gene sequence: CDR1 SEHNR, CDR2 FQNEAQ (reference sequence).